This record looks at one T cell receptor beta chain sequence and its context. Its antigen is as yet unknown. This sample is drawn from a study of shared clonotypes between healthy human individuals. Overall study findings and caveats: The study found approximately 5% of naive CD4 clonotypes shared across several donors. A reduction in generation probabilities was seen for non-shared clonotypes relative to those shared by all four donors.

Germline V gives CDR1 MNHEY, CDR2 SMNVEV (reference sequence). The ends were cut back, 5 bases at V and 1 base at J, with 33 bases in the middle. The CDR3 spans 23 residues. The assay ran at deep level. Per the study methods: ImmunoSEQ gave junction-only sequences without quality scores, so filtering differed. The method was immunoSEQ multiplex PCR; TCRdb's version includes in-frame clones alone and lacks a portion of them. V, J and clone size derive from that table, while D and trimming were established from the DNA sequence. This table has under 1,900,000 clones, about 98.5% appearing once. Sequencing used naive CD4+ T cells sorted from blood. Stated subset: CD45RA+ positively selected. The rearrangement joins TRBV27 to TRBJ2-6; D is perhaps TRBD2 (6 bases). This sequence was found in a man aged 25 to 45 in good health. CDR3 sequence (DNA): TGTGCCAGCAGTCCCCAGTTTAGGGAGCGAAGCGGGTTCGACGGGTCTGGGGCCAACGTCCTGACTTTC. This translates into CASSPQFRERSGFDGSGANVLTF.